The clone carrying this T cell receptor beta chain was observed many times. The sample comes from a study of T-cell reconstitution after alpha-beta-depleted transplantation in children. Trimming took off 4 bases at V and 8 bases at J, with 20 bases between the two ends. The CDR3 spans 15 residues. Unique molecular identifiers were built into the TCRbeta library. MiXCR was run by TCRdb on the PCR reads, yielding one entry per CDR3 protein. This table holds some 200,000 distinct CDR3 sequences, approximately 11% found once. J is TRBJ1-2 and V is TRBV12-3 or TRBV12-4; possible D gene TRBD1, 6 bases. The receptor comes from a child less than two years old with acute myeloid leukemia, due to receive a stem cell transplant. The sequencing used PBMCs, collected before TCRalphabeta/CD19-depleted stem cell transplant. The CDR3 loop reads CASSSVGRGARGYTF. The CDR3 DNA reads as TGTGCCAGCAGTTCCGTGGGCCGGGGGGCTCGGGGCTACACCTTC.